This TCR beta chain was documented in a study of regulatory T cells in long-lasting Graves disease. This CDR3 has 16 amino acids. The V gene end was trimmed by 1 base and the J gene end by 6 bases; junction bases not matched to a gene: 5. CDR1 is MNHNS and CDR2 is SASEGT in the germline V gene. Time point in this sample: persistent/refractory GD, antithyroid drugs over 5 years with positive TRAb. PBMC-derived RNA was used for the TCR library. Combining iRepertoire HTBI primers with Arm-PCR of CDR3 regions, the authors built TCR beta libraries. From the multiplex PCR reads, TCRdb called clonotypes with MiXCR, one entry per CDR3 protein. The sample yields 600,000 to 850,000 distinct CDR3 sequences, about 30% seen once.

Material: peripheral blood mononuclear cells (PBMCs), obtained when the disease was refractory, from a patient treated with antithyroid drugs. The receptor's source is a female donor with Graves disease. The chain combines TRBV6-1 with TRBJ2-5, with TRBD2 matching 13 bases. Here the CDR3 reads CASSEGLAGGQKTQYF. The CDR3 DNA reads as TGTGCCAGCAGTGAAGGACTAGCGGGAGGTCAGAAGACCCAGTACTTC.